Included here is one T cell receptor (beta chain) sequence, with context. CD45RO-negative cells were positively selected for CCR7, leaving out terminally differentiated effector memory CD45RA+ cells. V dropped 4 bases and J dropped 8 bases, with 14 bases sitting between them. Per germline, CDR1 MNHEY and CDR2 SMNVEV (reference sequence). There are 14 residues in the CDR3. Assay: immunoSEQ multiplex PCR; the TCRdb copy retains only in-frame clones and omits some. The sample consists of some 2 million clones, less than 95% of them appearing once. The sample originates from a study of shared clonotypes between healthy human individuals.

The sequence derives from a man aged 18 to 29 in good health. Source material: naive CD8+ T cells sorted from blood. The gene calls are TRBV27 and TRBJ1-4, with D possibly TRBD1 on 5 matching bases. DNA of the CDR3: TGTGCCAGCAGTTCAGGGTTGACCTCAGAAAAACTGTTTTTT. This gives the protein CASSSGLTSEKLFF.